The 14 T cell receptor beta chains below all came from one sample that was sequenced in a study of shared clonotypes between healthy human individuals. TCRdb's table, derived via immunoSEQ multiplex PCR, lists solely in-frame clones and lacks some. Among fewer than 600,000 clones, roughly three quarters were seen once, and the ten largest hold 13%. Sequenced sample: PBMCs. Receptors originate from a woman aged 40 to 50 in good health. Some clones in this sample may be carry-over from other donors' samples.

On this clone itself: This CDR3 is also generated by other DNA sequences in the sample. CDR3 protein: CASSLDRRNTEAFF. CDR3 nucleotide sequence: TGTGCCAGCAGCTTGGACCGAAGAAACACTGAAGCTTTCTTT. This chain joins TRBV5-4 and TRBJ1-1; D is undetermined. The CDR3 has 14 residues. Germline V gene sequence: CDR1 SGHNT, CDR2 YYREEE (reference sequence). V shed 0 bases and J shed 2 bases, with 8 bases lying between them.

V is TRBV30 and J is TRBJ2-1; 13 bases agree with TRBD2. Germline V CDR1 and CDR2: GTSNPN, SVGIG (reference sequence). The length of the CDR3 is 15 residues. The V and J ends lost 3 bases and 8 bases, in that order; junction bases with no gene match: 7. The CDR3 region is CAWSVGTSGTDEQFF. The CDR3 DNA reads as TGTGCCTGGAGCGTAGGGACTAGCGGGACGGATGAGCAGTTCTTC.

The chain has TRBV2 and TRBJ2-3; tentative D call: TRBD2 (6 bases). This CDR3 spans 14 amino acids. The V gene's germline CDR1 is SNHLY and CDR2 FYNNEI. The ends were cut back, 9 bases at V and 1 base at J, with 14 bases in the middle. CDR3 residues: CASSEGRGTDTQYF. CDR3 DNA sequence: TGTGCCAGTTCGGAGGGCCGGGGCACAGATACGCAGTATTTT.

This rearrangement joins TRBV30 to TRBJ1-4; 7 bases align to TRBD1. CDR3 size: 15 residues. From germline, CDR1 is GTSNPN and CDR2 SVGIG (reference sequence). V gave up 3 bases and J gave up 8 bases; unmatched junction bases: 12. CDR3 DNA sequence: TGTGCCTGGAGAGGAGGACAGGAGGGATGGGAAAAACTGTTTTTT. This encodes CAWRGGQEGWEKLFF.

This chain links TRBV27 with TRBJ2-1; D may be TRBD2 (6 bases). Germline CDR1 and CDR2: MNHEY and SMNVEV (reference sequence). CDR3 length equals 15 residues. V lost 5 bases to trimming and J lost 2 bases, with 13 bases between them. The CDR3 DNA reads TGTGCCAGCAGTATAAGCGGGTCGACCTACAATGAGCAGTTCTTC. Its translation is CASSISGSTYNEQFF.

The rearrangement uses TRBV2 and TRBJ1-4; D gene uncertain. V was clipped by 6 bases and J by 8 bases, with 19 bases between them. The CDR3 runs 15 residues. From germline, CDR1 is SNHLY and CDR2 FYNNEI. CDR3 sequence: CASRGSDGIGEKLFF. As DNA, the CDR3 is TGTGCCAGCAGGGGATCCGACGGAATTGGGGAAAAACTGTTTTTT.

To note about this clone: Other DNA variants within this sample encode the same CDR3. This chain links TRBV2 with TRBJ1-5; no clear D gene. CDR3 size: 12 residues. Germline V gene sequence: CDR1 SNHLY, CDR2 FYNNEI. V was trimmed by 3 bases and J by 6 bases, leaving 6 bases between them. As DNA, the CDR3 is TGTGCCAGCAGTGACCGAGGTCAGCCCCAGCATTTT. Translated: CASSDRGQPQHF.

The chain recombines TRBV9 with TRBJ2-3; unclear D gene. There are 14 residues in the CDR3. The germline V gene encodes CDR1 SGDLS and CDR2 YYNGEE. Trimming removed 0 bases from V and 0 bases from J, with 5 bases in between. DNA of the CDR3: TGTGCCAGCAGCGTAGGCCTTAGCACAGATACGCAGTATTTT. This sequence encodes CASSVGLSTDTQYF.

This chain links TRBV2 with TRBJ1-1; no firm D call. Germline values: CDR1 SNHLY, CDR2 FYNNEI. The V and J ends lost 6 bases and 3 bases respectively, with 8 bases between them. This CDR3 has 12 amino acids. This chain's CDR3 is CASRTGHTEAFF. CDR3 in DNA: TGTGCCAGCAGAACCGGGCACACTGAAGCTTTCTTT.

Written as DNA, the CDR3 is TGTGCCAGCAGTTACACAGGGGTGGGCGAAAAACTGTTTTTT. This gives the protein CASSYTGVGEKLFF. The V gene is TRBV6-5, the J gene TRBJ1-4; 7 bases map to TRBD1. The germline CDR1 and CDR2 sequences are MNHEY and SVGAGI. The CDR3 extends over 14 amino acids. V dropped 2 bases and J dropped 8; count of bases not matched to a gene: 5.

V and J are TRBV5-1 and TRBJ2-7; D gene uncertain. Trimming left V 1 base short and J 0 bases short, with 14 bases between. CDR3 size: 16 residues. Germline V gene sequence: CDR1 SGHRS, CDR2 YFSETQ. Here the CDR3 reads CASSLLWADISYEQYF. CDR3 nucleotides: TGCGCCAGCAGCTTGTTATGGGCAGACATCTCCTACGAGCAGTACTTC.

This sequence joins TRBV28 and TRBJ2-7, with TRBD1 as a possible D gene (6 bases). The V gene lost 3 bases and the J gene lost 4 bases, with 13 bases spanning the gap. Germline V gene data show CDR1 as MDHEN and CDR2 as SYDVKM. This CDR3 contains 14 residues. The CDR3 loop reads CASSLGQGIYEQYF. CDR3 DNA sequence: TGTGCCAGCAGTTTGGGGCAGGGGATTTACGAGCAGTACTTC. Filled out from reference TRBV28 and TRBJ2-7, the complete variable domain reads DVKVTQSSRYLVKRTGEKVFLECVQDMDHENMFWYRQDPGLGLRLIYFSYDVKMKEKGDIPEGYSVSREKKERFSLILESASTNQTSMYLCASSLGQGIYEQYFGPGTRLTVT.

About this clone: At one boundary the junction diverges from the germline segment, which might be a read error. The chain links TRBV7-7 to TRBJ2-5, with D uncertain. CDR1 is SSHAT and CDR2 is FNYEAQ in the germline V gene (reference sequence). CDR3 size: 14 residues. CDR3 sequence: CASSLEPGLETQYF. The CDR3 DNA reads TGTGCTAGCAGCTTAGAACCCGGTTTAGAGACCCAGTACTTC.

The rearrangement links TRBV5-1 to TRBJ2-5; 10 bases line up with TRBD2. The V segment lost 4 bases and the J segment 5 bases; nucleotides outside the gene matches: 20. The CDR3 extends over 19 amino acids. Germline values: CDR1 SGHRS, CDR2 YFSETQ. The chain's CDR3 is CASSPPILAGRDNAETQYF. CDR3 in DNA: TGCGCCAGCAGCCCTCCAATACTAGCGGGACGTGATAACGCTGAGACCCAGTACTTC.